A selection of T cell receptor beta chains follows, all from one sample in a study of blood T cell repertoires in COVID-19. Assay used: immunoSEQ multiplex PCR; TCRdb lists only in-frame clones, some missing. The data show around 86,000 clones, roughly 84% seen once. The material sequenced was peripheral blood. These TCRs come from a woman of 80 years or more with acute or convalescent COVID-19. Both conserved end residues are part of each CDR3. D genes are given only for firm matches. Rows may omit the clone size; those that give it use once, few, many or a size class.

TRBJ2-7,.,TRBV5-8,.,CASSLGQYEQYF,TGTGCCAGCAGCTTGGGGCAGTACGAGCAGTACTTC
TRBJ1-1,.,TRBV19,TRBD1,CASTPQGAWVNTEAFF,TGTGCCAGTACCCCACAGGGGGCATGGGTGAACACTGAAGCTTTCTTT
TRBJ1-2,.,TRBV5-1,TRBD1,CASSKLPERTGINYGYTF,TGCGCCAGCAGCAAACTCCCTGAACGGACAGGGATTAACTATGGCTACACCTTC
TRBJ2-3,.,TRBV18,TRBD1,CASSSNQGARSTDTQYF,TGTGCCAGCTCTTCAAACCAGGGGGCTCGAAGCACAGATACGCAGTATTTT
TRBJ1-5,.,TRBV7-8,TRBD1,CASSIQGGGNQPQHF,TGTGCCAGCAGCATTCAGGGGGGCGGCAATCAGCCCCAGCATTTT
TRBJ1-4,.,TRBV18,.,CASSPGQSGEKLFF,TGTGCCAGCTCACCTGGGCAGTCCGGTGAAAAACTGTTTTTT
TRBJ1-1,.,TRBV5-4,.,CASSLVDTEAFF,TGTGCCAGCAGCTTGGTAGACACTGAAGCTTTCTTT
TRBJ1-1,once,TRBV7-9,.,CASSLLSAFF,TGTGCCAGCAGCTTATTATCCGCTTTCTTT
TRBJ2-7,few,TRBV18,TRBD2,CASSPSREVSREQYF,TGTGCCAGCTCACCGAGTCGGGAGGTTTCGAGAGAGCAGTACTTC
TRBJ1-2,.,TRBV5-1,TRBD1,CASSHGDRTYGYTF,TGCGCCAGCAGCCACGGGGACAGGACCTATGGCTACACCTTC
TRBJ1-1,.,TRBV19,.,CASRRQLNTEAFF,TGTGCCAGTAGGCGACAATTGAACACTGAAGCTTTCTTT
TRBJ2-1,.,TRBV9,TRBD2,CASSPLAGGPYNEQFF,TGTGCCAGCAGCCCTCTAGCGGGAGGCCCCTACAATGAGCAGTTCTTC
TRBJ1-1,.,TRBV7-3,.,CASSLREGTEAFF,TGTGCCAGCAGTTTGAGGGAGGGCACTGAAGCTTTCTTT
TRBJ2-3,.,TRBV18,TRBD1,CASSPQGATSTDTQYF,TGTGCCAGCTCACCACAGGGGGCAACTAGCACAGATACGCAGTATTTT
TRBJ2-1,.,TRBV7-6,TRBD2,CASSLTAGDSYNEQFF,TGTGCCAGCAGCTTGACCGCGGGAGACTCCTACAATGAGCAGTTCTTC
TRBJ1-2,.,TRBV2,TRBD1,CASIYSGTGGNGYTF,TGTGCCAGCATTTACTCCGGGACAGGGGGTAATGGCTACACCTTC
TRBJ2-1,.,TRBV19,TRBD1,CASSATGATYNEQFF,TGTGCCAGTAGCGCCACAGGGGCGACCTACAATGAGCAGTTCTTC
TRBJ2-1,.,TRBV7-3,.,CASSLLGENEQFF,TGTGCCAGCAGCTTACTAGGGGAAAATGAGCAGTTCTTC
TRBJ2-1,once,TRBV9,.,CASSVARQGNEQFF,TGTGCCAGCAGCGTAGCTAGGCAGGGCAATGAGCAGTTCTTC
TRBJ1-3,few,TRBV4-2,TRBD1,CASSQPGQGRTGNTIYF,TGTGCCAGCAGCCAACCCGGACAGGGTCGAACTGGAAACACCATATATTTT
TRBJ2-5,.,TRBV13,TRBD2,CASSSGTSGTLQETQYF,TGTGCCAGCAGCTCCGGGACTAGCGGGACCCTCCAAGAGACCCAGTACTTC
TRBJ2-3,.,TRBV19,.,CASSTGGYSTDTQYF,TGTGCCAGTAGTACCGGGGGATACAGCACAGATACGCAGTATTTT
TRBJ2-3,.,TRBV20-1,TRBD1,CSASQGAHRTGVTDTQYF,TGCAGTGCTAGTCAGGGGGCCCACCGCACAGGGGTGACAGATACGCAGTATTTT
TRBJ2-1,.,TRBV7-9,.,CASSPPGALNEQFF,TGTGCCAGCAGCCCCCCGGGTGCTCTTAATGAGCAGTTCTTC
TRBJ2-7,.,TRBV7-6,.,CASSLDPGSGGEQYF,TGTGCCAGCAGCTTAGACCCAGGGTCGGGCGGCGAGCAGTACTTC
TRBJ1-2,.,TRBV3-1/TRBV3-2,.,CASSPYRAPDYGYTF,TGTGCCAGCAGCCCCTACAGGGCGCCCGACTATGGCTACACCTTC
TRBJ2-7,.,TRBV6-2/TRBV6-3,.,CASSFQGNSYEQYF,TGTGCCAGCAGTTTCCAGGGGAACTCCTACGAGCAGTACTTC